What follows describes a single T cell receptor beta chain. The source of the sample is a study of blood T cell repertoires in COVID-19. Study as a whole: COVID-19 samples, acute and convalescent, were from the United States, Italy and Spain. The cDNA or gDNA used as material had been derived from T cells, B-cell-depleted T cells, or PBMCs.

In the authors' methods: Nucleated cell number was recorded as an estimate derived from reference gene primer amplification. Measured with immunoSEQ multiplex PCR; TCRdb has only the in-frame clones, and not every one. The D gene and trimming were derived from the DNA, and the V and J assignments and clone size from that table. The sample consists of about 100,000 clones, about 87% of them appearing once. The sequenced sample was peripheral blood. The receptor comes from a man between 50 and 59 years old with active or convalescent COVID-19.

CDR3 DNA sequence: TGTGCCAGCAGCCAGGACTTCTCTTCGTGGGTGAACCAGCAGTTCTTC. Translation gives CASSQDFSSWVNQQFF. The chain carries TRBV7-9 and TRBJ2-1, with a weak D call TRBD2 (5 bases). Germline-derived CDR1 and CDR2 are SEHNR and FQNEAQ (reference sequence). The length of the CDR3 is 16 residues. Trimming pared 5 bases from V and 11 bases from J, leaving 25 bases between.